This TCR beta chain was found in a study of cytomegalovirus exposure and HLA in healthy donors. Study as a whole: A later analysis reported the 100 to 150 validation repertoires used the same platform as the 500 to 800 first-cohort repertoires.

The donors were in the roughly 110-subject validation cohort, distinct from the roughly 600-subject first cohort. Method: immunoSEQ multiplex PCR; TCRdb's copy keeps in-frame clones and lacks some. The profile shows 100,000 to 150,000 clones, roughly 93% of them singletons. Input material: PBMCs. This clonotype originated in a woman aged 18-29 years in good health and CMV-seronegative.

Here the CDR3 DNA reads TGTGCCAGTCGACGACAGGAAAGTTCACCCCTCCACTTT. Its protein is CASRRQESSPLHF. V gene TRBV19 combines with J gene TRBJ1-6, with D possibly being TRBD1 (6 bases). CDR3 size: 13 residues. Trimming removed 8 bases from V and 9 bases from J, with 14 bases in between. Looked up from germline, CDR1 is LNHDA and CDR2 is SQIVND (reference sequence).